The entry below gives a single TCR beta chain sequence along with its context. The antigen is unknown. This CDR3 is built from 14 residues. Trimming shortened V by 0 bases and J by 7 bases, and 11 bases separated the two germline ends. Looked up from germline, CDR1 is SGDLS and CDR2 is YYNGEE. This sample was included in a study of cytomegalovirus exposure and HLA in healthy donors. Broader study findings: The classifier reportedly diagnosed cytomegalovirus status with high sensitivity and specificity. CMV serostatus was the sole immune exposure data available.

Primers: 60 Vbeta forward and 13 Jbeta reverse. Profiling relied on immunoSEQ multiplex PCR, and the TCRdb table lists in-frame clones only, not all of them. Here the sample spans roughly 100,000 clones, roughly 80% being singletons. The sequence derives from a man in his forties or fifties in good health and CMV-seronegative. The chain has TRBV9 and TRBJ1-5, with D perhaps TRBD1 (6 bases). Source material: PBMCs. This CDR3 is CASSVDRVGQPQHF. In DNA, the CDR3 is TGTGCCAGCAGCGTAGACAGGGTCGGCCAGCCCCAGCATTTT.